This TCR beta chain came from a study of beta chain features in type 1 diabetes. Cells sorted by CD45RO/CCR7/CD25/CD127/CD95/CD27 comprised CD4+ naive, central memory, regulatory and stem cell-like memory cells. The study's findings and limits: Any HLA type influence on TCRB rearrangement was left unresolved here. Shortening of TCRB CDR3s, moderate but significant, appeared in all four CD4+ subsets of Type 1 diabetes patients. Shorter templates might be favored by PCR, and equally so in patients and in controls.

Germline CDR1 reads MNHEY; CDR2 reads SMNVEV (reference sequence). The CDR3 totals 15 residues. V shed 5 bases and J shed 7 bases, with 20 bases lying between them. Sequencing targeted expressed TCRB transcripts, as all isolated RNA had been reverse transcribed. The assay was immunoSEQ multiplex PCR, and TCRdb's table has in-frame clones only and misses some. The sample lists around 180,000 clones; roughly 8% were seen once. There are a few counts of this clone. The antigen remains unidentified. The rearrangement links TRBV27 to TRBJ2-5; tentative D call: TRBD2 (6 bases). Sequencing was carried out using central memory CD4+ T cells from blood. The TCR sequence derives from a young man with type 1 diabetes. CDR3 coding DNA: TGTGCCAGCAGTCCCTCCGGGAGCAGCATACGGACCCAGTACTTC. It specifies CASSPSGSSIRTQYF.